Below are 16 T cell receptor beta chains sequenced from a single sample in a study of cytomegalovirus exposure and HLA in healthy donors. The study ran its PCR with 60 Vbeta and 13 Jbeta primers. Profiling relied on immunoSEQ multiplex PCR, and the TCRdb table lists in-frame clones only, not all of them. The repertoire holds under 300,000 clones, with roughly four fifths as singletons. Source material: PBMCs. The receptors here all came from a woman aged 40 to 55 in good health and CMV-seropositive.

V gene TRBV5-1 combines with J gene TRBJ1-3; no reliable D call. Per the germline V gene, CDR1 is SGHRS and CDR2 is YFSETQ. CDR3 length: 14 residues. Trimming took off 2 bases at V and 1 base at J, with 7 bases between the two ends. CDR3 sequence reads: CASSLASSGNTIYF. CDR3 in DNA: TGCGCCAGCAGCTTAGCTTCTTCTGGAAACACCATATATTTT.

This clone is a singleton in its sample. This sequence joins TRBV7-3 and TRBJ2-2; 8 nucleotides agree with TRBD2. The trim removed 3 bases at V and 4 bases at J, leaving 4 bases unmatched. The CDR3 loop spans 15 amino acids. Looked up from germline, CDR1 is SGHTA and CDR2 is FQGTGA. CDR3 coding DNA: TGTGCCAGCAGCTTTTCCAGCGGGAGCACCGGGGAGCTGTTTTTT. Translated, it gives CASSFSSGSTGELFF.

V gene TRBV5-6 combines with J gene TRBJ2-2, with D possibly matching TRBD2 (5 bases). The length of the CDR3 is 14 residues. Trimming left V 4 bases short and J 4 bases short, with 11 bases between. CDR1 is SGHDT and CDR2 is YYEEEE in the germline V gene. CDR3 loop: CASSRGSTTGELFF. DNA of the CDR3: TGTGCCAGCAGCCGAGGGTCCACCACCGGGGAGCTGTTTTTT.

The chain joins TRBV5-1 to TRBJ2-7; possibly TRBD1 for D (6 bases). Germline CDR1 is SGHRS and CDR2 is YFSETQ. Trimming left V 4 bases short and J 6 bases short, with 17 bases between. This CDR3 is 14 amino acids long. The CDR3 nucleotides read TGCGCCAGCAGCGTGGACAGCGGCGGTCGCGAGCAGTACTTC. Protein: CASSVDSGGREQYF.

The V call is TRBV15, the J call TRBJ2-1; D is uncertain. The length of the CDR3 is 12 residues. Trimming pared 6 bases from V and 5 bases from J, leaving 8 bases between. Germline V gives CDR1 LNHNV, CDR2 YYDKDF (reference sequence). The CDR3 spells CATSSRNNEQFF. The CDR3 nucleotides are TGTGCCACCAGTTCGAGAAACAATGAGCAGTTCTTC.

This clone appeared a few times. The rearrangement links TRBV7-2 to TRBJ2-2; 15 bases line up with TRBD2. The CDR3 has 15 amino acids. Trimming at V came to 5 bases and at J to 8 bases, leaving 3 bases not matched to a gene. Germline V CDR1 and CDR2: SGHTA, FQGNSA. CDR3 sequence: CASSRGLAGGGELFF. The CDR3 nucleotides are TGTGCCAGCAGCCGCGGACTAGCGGGAGGGGGGGAGCTGTTTTTT. Full variable domain (remainder filled in from reference TRBV7-2 and TRBJ2-2): GAGVSQSPSNKVTEKGKDVELRCDPISGHTALYWYRQSLGQGLEFLIYFQGNSAPDKSGLPSDRFSAERTGGSVSTLTIQRTQQEDSAVYLCASSRGLAGGGELFFGEGSRLTVL.

The genes are TRBV21-1 and TRBJ1-1; the table's D call, TRBD1, has no DNA check behind it. TRBV21-1 is a pseudogene locus. This CDR3 has 15 amino acids. CDR3 protein: CASSKQGLEGTEAFF. The CDR3 DNA follows: TGTGCCAGCAGCAAACAGGGCCTTGAAGGCACTGAAGCTTTCTTT.

The chain combines TRBV9 with TRBJ2-6, with 7 bases fitting TRBD1. The CDR3 totals 17 residues. J gave up 0 bases and V 0 bases, and 3 bases lay outside the gene matches. From germline, CDR1 is SGDLS and CDR2 YYNGEE. The CDR3 is CASSVGGQYSGANVLTF. Written as DNA, the CDR3 is TGTGCCAGCAGCGTAGGGGGACAGTACTCTGGGGCCAACGTCCTGACTTTC. Drawing the rest from reference TRBV9 and TRBJ2-6, the complete variable domain is DSGVTQTPKHLITATGQRVTLRCSPRSGDLSVYWYQQSLDQGLQFLIQYYNGEERAKGNILERFSAQQFPDLHSELNLSSLELGDSALYFCASSVGGQYSGANVLTFGAGSRLTVL.

The rearrangement uses TRBV6-1 and TRBJ1-1; D may be TRBD1 (5 bases). Germline loops: CDR1 MNHNS, CDR2 SASEGT. Trimming shortened V by 6 bases and J by 4 bases, and 15 bases separated the two germline ends. This CDR3 comprises 14 residues. CDR3 DNA: TGTGCCAGCAGCGAACGGGGGTTGAGCACTGAAGCTTTCTTT. Protein: CASSERGLSTEAFF.

This sequence joins TRBV11-2 and TRBJ2-3; 7 bases align to TRBD1. CDR3 size: 16 residues. CDR1 and CDR2 (germline): SGHAT, FQNNGV. V gave up 5 bases and J gave up 4 bases; unmatched junction bases: 12. CDR3 nucleotide sequence: TGTGCCAGCAGCCTGCCTGTAGGGGGCGGGTCAGATACGCAGTATTTT. This translates into CASSLPVGGGSDTQYF.

This clone showed up just once. CDR3 amino acids: CASSLEFNLGHYSYNEQFF. As DNA, the CDR3 is TGTGCCAGCAGCTTAGAATTTAACTTGGGACACTACTCCTACAATGAGCAGTTCTTC. The chain couples TRBV11-3 to TRBJ2-1; TRBD1 is a possible D gene (6 bases). Germline-derived CDR1 and CDR2 are SGHNT and YENEEA. The CDR3 has 19 residues. The V end lost 0 bases, the J end lost 0 bases, and 18 bases lay between the germline ends.

The V call is TRBV25-1, the J call TRBJ2-7; 7 bases agree with TRBD1. CDR1 MGHDK and CDR2 SYGVNS come from the germline V gene. The CDR3 extends over 14 amino acids. V lost 5 bases, J lost 4 bases, and 8 bases stayed unmatched. The CDR3: CASSNDRVGYEQYF. CDR3 sequence (DNA): TGTGCCAGCAGTAATGACAGGGTGGGGTACGAGCAGTACTTC.

V is TRBV4-3 and J is TRBJ2-1, with 10 bases that match TRBD2. Germline V lookup: CDR1 LGHNA, CDR2 YSLEER. This CDR3 spans 18 amino acids. V gave up 0 bases and J gave up 3 bases; unmatched junction bases: 8. In DNA form, the CDR3 reads TGCGCCAGCAGCCAAGATCCGCCCCTAGCGGGAGTCTACAATGAGCAGTTCTTC. This gives the protein CASSQDPPLAGVYNEQFF.

The table lists this clone with a few counts. The rearrangement joins TRBV5-1 to TRBJ2-1; possible D gene TRBD2, 5 bases. V was shortened by 5 bases and J by 3 bases, with 9 bases between the two germline ends. The CDR3 is made up of 13 amino acids. Germline-derived CDR1 and CDR2 are SGHRS and YFSETQ. CDR3 DNA sequence: TGCGCCAGCAGGTTCGGGATCTACAATGAGCAGTTCTTC. Translated: CASRFGIYNEQFF.

The J gene is TRBJ1-2, the V gene TRBV6-5, with 11 positions matching TRBD1. CDR3 size: 14 residues. From germline, CDR1 is MNHEY and CDR2 SVGAGI. V shed 5 bases and J 3 bases; nucleotides not matched to a gene: 2. In DNA form, the CDR3 reads TGTGCCAGCAGTCGGGACAGGGGGGACTATGGCTACACCTTC. Protein product: CASSRDRGDYGYTF.

This chain uses TRBV6-5 with TRBJ1-2, with D possibly TRBD1 on 5 matching bases. With 6 bases removed from V and 3 bases from J, the gap between germline ends came to 8 bases. The V gene's germline CDR1 is MNHEY and CDR2 SVGAGI. This CDR3 is 12 amino acids long. CDR3 sequence: CASSPGYYGYTF. DNA for the CDR3: TGTGCCAGCAGCCCAGGGTACTATGGCTACACCTTC.